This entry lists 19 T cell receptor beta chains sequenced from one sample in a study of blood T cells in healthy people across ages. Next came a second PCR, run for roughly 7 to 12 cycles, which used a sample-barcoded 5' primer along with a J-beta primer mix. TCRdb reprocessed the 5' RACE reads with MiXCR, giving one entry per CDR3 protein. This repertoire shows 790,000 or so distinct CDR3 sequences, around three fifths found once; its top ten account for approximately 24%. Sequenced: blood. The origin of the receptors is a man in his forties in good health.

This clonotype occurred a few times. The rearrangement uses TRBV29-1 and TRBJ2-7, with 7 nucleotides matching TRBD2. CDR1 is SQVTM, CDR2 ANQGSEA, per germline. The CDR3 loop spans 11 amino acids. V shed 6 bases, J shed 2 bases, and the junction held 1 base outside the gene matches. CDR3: CSVGLAYEQYF. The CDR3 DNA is TGCAGCGTCGGACTAGCCTACGAGCAGTACTTC.

The CDR3 DNA sequence: TGTGCCAGCTTCACTAGCCTCTCCTACAATGAGCAGTACTTC. Translated: CASFTSLSYNEQYF. J is TRBJ2-7 and V is TRBV28; D perhaps matches TRBD2 (6 bases). This CDR3 contains 14 residues. Trimming shortened V by 8 bases and J by 7 bases, and 21 bases separated the two germline ends. The germline V gene encodes CDR1 MDHEN and CDR2 SYDVKM.

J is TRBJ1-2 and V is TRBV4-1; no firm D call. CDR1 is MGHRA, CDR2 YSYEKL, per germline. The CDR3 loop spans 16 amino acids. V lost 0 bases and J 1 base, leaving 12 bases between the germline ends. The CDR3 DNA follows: TGCGCCAGCAGCCAAGATGATAGACCACTTAACTATGGCTACACCTTC. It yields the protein CASSQDDRPLNYGYTF.

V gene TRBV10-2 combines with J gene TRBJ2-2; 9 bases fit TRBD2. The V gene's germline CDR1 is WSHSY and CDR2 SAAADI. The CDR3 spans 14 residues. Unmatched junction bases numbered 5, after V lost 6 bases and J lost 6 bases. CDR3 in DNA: TGCGCCAGCAGGGCCGGGACTAGCCCCGGGGAGCTGTTTTTT. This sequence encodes CASRAGTSPGELFF.

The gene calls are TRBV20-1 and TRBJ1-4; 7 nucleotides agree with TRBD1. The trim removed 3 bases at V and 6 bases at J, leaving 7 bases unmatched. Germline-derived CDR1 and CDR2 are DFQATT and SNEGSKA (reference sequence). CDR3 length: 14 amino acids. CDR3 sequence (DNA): TGCAGTGCTAGGGCGGGACAGTCAGATGAAAAACTGTTTTTT. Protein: CSARAGQSDEKLFF.

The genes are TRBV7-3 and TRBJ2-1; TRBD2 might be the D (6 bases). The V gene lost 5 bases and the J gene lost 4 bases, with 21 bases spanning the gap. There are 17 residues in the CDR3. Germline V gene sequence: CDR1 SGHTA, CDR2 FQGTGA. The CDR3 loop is CASSKTPGRNRYNEQFF. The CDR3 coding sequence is TGTGCCAGCAGCAAAACCCCTGGGAGGAACCGGTACAATGAGCAGTTCTTC.

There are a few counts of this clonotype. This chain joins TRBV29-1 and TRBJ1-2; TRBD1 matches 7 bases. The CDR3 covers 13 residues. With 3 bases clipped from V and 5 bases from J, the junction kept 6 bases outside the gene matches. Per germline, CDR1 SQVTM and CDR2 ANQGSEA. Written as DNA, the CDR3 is TGCAGCGTTGACCCCAGGACAGGATATGGCTACACCTTC. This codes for CSVDPRTGYGYTF.

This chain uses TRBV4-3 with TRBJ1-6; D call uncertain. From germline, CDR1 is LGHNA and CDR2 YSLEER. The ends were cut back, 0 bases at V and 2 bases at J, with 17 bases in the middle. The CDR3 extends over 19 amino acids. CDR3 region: CASSQDQEAGGPYNSPLHF. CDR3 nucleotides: TGCGCCAGCAGCCAAGATCAAGAGGCAGGCGGGCCCTATAATTCACCCCTCCACTTT.

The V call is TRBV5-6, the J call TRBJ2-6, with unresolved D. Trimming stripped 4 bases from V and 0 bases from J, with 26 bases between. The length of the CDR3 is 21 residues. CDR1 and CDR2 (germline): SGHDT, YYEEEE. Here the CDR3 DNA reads TGTGCCAGCAGCGTTGGAGTTGTTTGGGGAAAAGCCGACTCTGGGGCCAACGTCCTGACTTTC. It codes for CASSVGVVWGKADSGANVLTF.

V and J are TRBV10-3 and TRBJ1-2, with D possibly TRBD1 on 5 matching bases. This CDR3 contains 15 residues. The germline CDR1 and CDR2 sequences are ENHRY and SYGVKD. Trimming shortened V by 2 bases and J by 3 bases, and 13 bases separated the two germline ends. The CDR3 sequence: CAISEKETAYYGYTF. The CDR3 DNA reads TGTGCCATCAGTGAGAAAGAGACAGCTTACTATGGCTACACCTTC.

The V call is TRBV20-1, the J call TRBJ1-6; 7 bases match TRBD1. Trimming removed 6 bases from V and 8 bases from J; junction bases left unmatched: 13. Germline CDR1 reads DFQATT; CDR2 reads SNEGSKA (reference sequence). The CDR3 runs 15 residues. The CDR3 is CSARDSRLSHSPLHF. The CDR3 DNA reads TGCAGTGCAAGGGACAGCCGACTCTCCCATTCACCCCTCCACTTT.

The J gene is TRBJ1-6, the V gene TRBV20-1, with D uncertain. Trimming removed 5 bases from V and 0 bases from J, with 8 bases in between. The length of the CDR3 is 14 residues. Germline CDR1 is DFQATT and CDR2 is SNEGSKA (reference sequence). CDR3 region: CSASGSSYNSPLHF. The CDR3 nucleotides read TGCAGTGCTTCAGGAAGCTCCTATAATTCACCCCTCCACTTT.

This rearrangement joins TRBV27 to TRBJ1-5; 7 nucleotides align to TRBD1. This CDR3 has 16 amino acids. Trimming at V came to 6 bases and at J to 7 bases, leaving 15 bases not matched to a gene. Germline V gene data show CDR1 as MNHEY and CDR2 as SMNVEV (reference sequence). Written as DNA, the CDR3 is TGTGCCAGCAGCCCCACTAGGGGGCTTAGAGGGCAGCCCCAGCATTTT. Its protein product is CASSPTRGLRGQPQHF.

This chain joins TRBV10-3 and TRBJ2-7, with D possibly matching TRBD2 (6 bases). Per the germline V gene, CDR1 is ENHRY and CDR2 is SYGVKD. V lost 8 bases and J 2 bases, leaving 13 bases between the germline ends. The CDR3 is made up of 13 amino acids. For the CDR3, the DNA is TGTGCCATCTCCCGTCCGGGGGCCTACGAGCAGTACTTC. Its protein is CAISRPGAYEQYF.

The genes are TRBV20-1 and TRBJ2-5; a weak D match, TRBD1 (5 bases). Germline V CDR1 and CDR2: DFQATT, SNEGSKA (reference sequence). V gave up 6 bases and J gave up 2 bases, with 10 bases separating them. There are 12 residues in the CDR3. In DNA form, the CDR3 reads TGCAGTGCGCCACAGGCGCAAGAGACCCAGTACTTC. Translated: CSAPQAQETQYF.

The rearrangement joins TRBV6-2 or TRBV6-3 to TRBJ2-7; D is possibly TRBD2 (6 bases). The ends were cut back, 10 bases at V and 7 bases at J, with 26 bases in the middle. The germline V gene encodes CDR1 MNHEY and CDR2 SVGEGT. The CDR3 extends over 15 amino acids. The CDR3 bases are TGTGCCACGGGGGACTCCCTGACCATTAAGGCTGAGCAGTACTTC. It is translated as CATGDSLTIKAEQYF.

The CDR3 is CASSLTAGVTKNIQYF. The CDR3 bases are TGTGCCAGCAGCTTGACGGCAGGGGTAACCAAAAACATTCAGTACTTC. This chain uses TRBV7-9 with TRBJ2-4, with D tentatively TRBD1 (6 bases). This CDR3 spans 16 amino acids. Trimming cost V 3 bases and J 2 bases, with 14 bases left between them. Germline lookup yields CDR1 SEHNR and CDR2 FQNEAQ (reference sequence).

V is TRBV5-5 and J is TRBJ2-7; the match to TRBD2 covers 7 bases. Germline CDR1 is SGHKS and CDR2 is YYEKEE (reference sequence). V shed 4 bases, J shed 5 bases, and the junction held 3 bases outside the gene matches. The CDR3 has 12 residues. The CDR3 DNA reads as TGTGCCAGCAGCCCGAGCGGGGACGAGCAGTACTTC. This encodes CASSPSGDEQYF.

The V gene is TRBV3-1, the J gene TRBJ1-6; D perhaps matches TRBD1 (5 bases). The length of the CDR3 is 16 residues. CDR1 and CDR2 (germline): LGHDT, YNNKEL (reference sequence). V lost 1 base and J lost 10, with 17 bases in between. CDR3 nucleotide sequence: TGTGCCAGCAGCCAAGGCCGCGGGGGGGGAGGCTCACCCCTCCACTTT. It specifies CASSQGRGGGGSPLHF.